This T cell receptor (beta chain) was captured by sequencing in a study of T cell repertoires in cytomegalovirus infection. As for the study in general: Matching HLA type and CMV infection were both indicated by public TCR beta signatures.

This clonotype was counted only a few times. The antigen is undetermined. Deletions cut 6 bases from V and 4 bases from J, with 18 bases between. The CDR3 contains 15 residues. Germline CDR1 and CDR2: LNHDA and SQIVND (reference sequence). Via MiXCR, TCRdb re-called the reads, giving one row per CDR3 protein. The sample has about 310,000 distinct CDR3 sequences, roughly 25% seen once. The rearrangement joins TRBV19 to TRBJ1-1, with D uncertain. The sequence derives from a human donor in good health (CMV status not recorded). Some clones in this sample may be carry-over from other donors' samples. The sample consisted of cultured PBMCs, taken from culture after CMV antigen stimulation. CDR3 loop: CASSYTMLGVTEAFF. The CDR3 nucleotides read TGTGCCAGTAGCTACACTATGTTAGGTGTCACTGAAGCTTTCTTT.